These T cell receptor beta chains were read from a single sample in a study of technical replicates of blood from a few donors. Some clones are missing from TCRdb's copy, which holds only in-frame ones; the method was immunoSEQ multiplex PCR. The data hold some 70,000 clones, with under 98% observed a single time. The sample taken for sequencing was T cells isolated from PBMCs. The receptor set was obtained from a human donor in good health. CDR3s include the opening cysteine and the closing phenylalanine or tryptophan. A D gene is named only where the DNA matches it firmly. Size values are once, few and many counts, or a class for expanded clones, and some rows have none.

V	size	D	J	DNA	CDR3
TRBV27	.	.	TRBJ1-5	TGTGCCAGCAGAAAAAACCAAGGCCGGGACGGGAGAATTTATAGCAATCAGCCCCAGCATTTT	CASRKNQGRDGRIYSNQPQHF
TRBV6-5	.	TRBD1	TRBJ2-1	TGTGCCAGCAGTAACGACAGGGGTCAAGACAATGAGCAGTTCTTC	CASSNDRGQDNEQFF
TRBV7-8	once	.	TRBJ1-5	TGTGCCAGCAGCTTAGTCGAGGGAAGATCGGTCAATCAGCCCCAGCATTTT	CASSLVEGRSVNQPQHF
TRBV6-5	.	TRBD1	TRBJ2-7	TGTGCCAGCAGACGGGACAGGGAAATCTACGAGCAGTACTTC	CASRRDREIYEQYF
TRBV6-1	.	.	TRBJ2-5	TGTGCCAGCGGCGGGACAGAGACCCAGTACTTC	CASGGTETQYF
TRBV7-8	.	.	TRBJ1-3	TGTGCCAGCAGCTTAGCTCCCAGGGCACAAGTTGGAAACACCATATATTTT	CASSLAPRAQVGNTIYF
TRBV19	once	.	TRBJ1-3	TGTGCCAGTCGACAGTTTTCTGGAAACACCATATATTTT	CASRQFSGNTIYF
TRBV28	.	TRBD1	TRBJ1-1	TGTGCCAGCACCATTACAGGGGGGAACACTGAAGCTTTCTTT	CASTITGGNTEAFF
TRBV6-4	once	.	TRBJ2-2	TGTGCCAGCAGTGAACACCACGGGGAGCTGTTTTTT	CASSEHHGELFF
TRBV5-4	.	.	TRBJ2-3	TGTGCCAGCAGCTGGCAGGGATATAAAGATACGCAGTATTTT	CASSWQGYKDTQYF
TRBV6-5	.	TRBD1	TRBJ2-3	TGTGCCAGCAGTACCGGGACAGTAAGCACAGATACGCAGTATTTT	CASSTGTVSTDTQYF
TRBV5-8	.	.	TRBJ1-2	TGTGCCAGCAGATCTACAGGGATTTATGGCTACACCTTC	CASRSTGIYGYTF
TRBV6-4	once	.	TRBJ2-5	TGTGCCAGCAGTCAGGGGCTGGGGGAGACCCAGTACTTC	CASSQGLGETQYF
TRBV4-3	.	.	TRBJ2-2	TGCGCCAGCAGCCAAGATGCGGCGACTATTTTAAACACCGGGGAGCTGTTTTTT	CASSQDAATILNTGELFF
TRBV11-3	.	.	TRBJ1-1	TGTGCCAGCAGCCTCCGGCAGGGCCCAGGGGACACTGAAGCTTTCTTT	CASSLRQGPGDTEAFF
TRBV6-5	.	.	TRBJ2-7	TGTGCCAGCAGTTCCCCAGGTCGAAGCTACGAGCAGTACTTC	CASSSPGRSYEQYF
TRBV7-2	.	TRBD1	TRBJ2-3	TGTGCCAGCAGCTTTATGAGGACAGGGCTCACAGATACGCAGTATTTT	CASSFMRTGLTDTQYF
TRBV15	.	TRBD1	TRBJ2-3	TGTGCCACCAGCAGAGACATGACAGGGTCAGATACGCAGTATTTT	CATSRDMTGSDTQYF
TRBV10-3	once	TRBD1	TRBJ1-2	TGTGCCATCAGTGAGCCCGAGGGGGCAGACTATGGCTACACCTTC	CAISEPEGADYGYTF
TRBV6-4	.	.	TRBJ2-3	TGTGCCAGCAGTGATGTAGGCACAGATACGCAGTATTTT	CASSDVGTDTQYF